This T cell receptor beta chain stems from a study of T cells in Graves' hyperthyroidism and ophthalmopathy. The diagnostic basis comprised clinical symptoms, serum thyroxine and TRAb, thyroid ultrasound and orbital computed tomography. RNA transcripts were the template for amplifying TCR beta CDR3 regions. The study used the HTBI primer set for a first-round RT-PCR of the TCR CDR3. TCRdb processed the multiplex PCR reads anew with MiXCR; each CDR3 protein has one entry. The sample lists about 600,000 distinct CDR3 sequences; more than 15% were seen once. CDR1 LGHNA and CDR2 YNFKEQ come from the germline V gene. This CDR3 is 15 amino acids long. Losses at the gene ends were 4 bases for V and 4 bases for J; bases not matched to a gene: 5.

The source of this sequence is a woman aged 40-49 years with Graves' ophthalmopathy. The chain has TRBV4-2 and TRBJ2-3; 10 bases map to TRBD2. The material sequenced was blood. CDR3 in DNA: TGTGCCAGCAGCCCTCTAGCGGGAGACGCAGATACGCAGTATTTT. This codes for CASSPLAGDADTQYF.